This TCR beta chain was sequenced in a study of OX40 agonist ivuxolimab in advanced cancers. The repertoire was sequenced with immunoSEQ multiplex PCR; TCRdb's copy has only in-frame clones and lacks some. The sample shows about 13,000 clones, around two thirds of them seen only once. This CDR3 contains 13 residues. The V gene's germline CDR1 is MRHNA and CDR2 SNTAGT. Trimming removed 5 bases from V and 7 bases from J, with 12 bases in between. The starting material was CD4+ or CD8+ T cells sorted from blood, obtained in a trial of the OX40 agonist ivuxolimab. The J gene is TRBJ2-1, the V gene TRBV6-4, with D unclear. This receptor was obtained from an adult with an advanced solid tumor such as melanoma, head and neck, liver or kidney cancer. CDR3 sequence reads: CASSLGGWNEQFF. DNA of the CDR3: TGTGCCAGCAGTTTGGGTGGATGGAATGAGCAGTTCTTC.